This T cell receptor (beta chain) emerged from a study of control samples from healthy donors and cancer patients. Per germline, CDR1 LNHDA and CDR2 SQIVND (reference sequence). V lost 7 bases to trimming and J lost 5 bases, with 11 bases between them. The CDR3 is 12 amino acids. The table came from immunoSEQ multiplex PCR; TCRdb's copy has only in-frame clones and leaves some out. Of about 120,000 clones in the sample, roughly 90% were seen once. The chain employs TRBV19 and TRBJ1-2; D gene ambiguous. Sequenced input: blood. The TCR originated in a man aged 45-60 years in good health. CDR3 sequence: CASTDVPYGYTF. DNA for the CDR3: TGTGCCAGTACCGACGTCCCGTATGGCTACACCTTC.